One and the same sample provided the 25 T cell receptor beta chains below, sequenced in a study of identical twins. MiXCR, run by TCRdb on the 5' RACE reads, gives a single entry per CDR3 protein. Among about 810,000 distinct CDR3 sequences listed, 9% to 15% were seen once. This sample also appeared in a second study, on yellow fever vaccine responses in identical twins.

Source material: PBMCs. The receptors here all came from a woman between 18 and 29 years old in good health.

This clonotype was seen a few times. The rearrangement uses TRBV6-2 or TRBV6-3 and TRBJ2-1; 10 bases are shared with TRBD2. The CDR3 covers 17 residues. Germline assignment: CDR1 MNHEY and CDR2 SVGEGT. V shed 0 bases, J shed 0 bases, and the junction held 2 bases outside the gene matches. The CDR3 DNA reads TGTGCCAGCAGTTACTCCCCTAGCGGGAGCTCCTACAATGAGCAGTTCTTC. Its translation: CASSYSPSGSSYNEQFF.

This clonotype has a count of ten or more. J is TRBJ1-1 and V is TRBV20-1; D may be TRBD1 (6 bases). CDR1 and CDR2 from the germline V gene are DFQATT and SNEGSKA (reference sequence). The CDR3 has 14 residues. V was cut by 3 bases and J by 1 base, with 12 bases left in between. Here the CDR3 DNA reads TGCAGTGCTAGGGGGGGGCTGGAGAACACTGAAGCTTTCTTT. Its protein product is CSARGGLENTEAFF.

This clonotype was seen a handful of times. This chain uses TRBV7-9 with TRBJ2-1; D is possibly TRBD1 (5 bases). Trimming took off 0 bases at V and 7 bases at J, with 7 bases between the two ends. CDR1 SEHNR and CDR2 FQNEAQ come from the germline V gene (reference sequence). The CDR3 covers 13 residues. CDR3 in amino acids: CASSLAYRNEQFF. The CDR3 coding sequence is TGTGCCAGCAGCTTAGCCTACAGGAATGAGCAGTTCTTC.

CDR3 sequence reads: CASSLGLQGYYNEQFF. The CDR3 bases are TGTGCCAGCAGTTTAGGTTTACAGGGCTACTACAATGAGCAGTTCTTC. The V gene is TRBV12-3 or TRBV12-4, the J gene TRBJ2-1; maybe TRBD1 (6 bases). The ends were cut back, 1 base at V and 3 bases at J, with 13 bases in the middle. The CDR3 consists of 16 residues.

This clonotype was picked up a small number of times. The rearrangement joins TRBV20-1 to TRBJ2-1; 9 nucleotides line up with TRBD1. The V gene end was trimmed by 6 bases and the J gene end by 2 bases; junction bases not matched to a gene: 8. Germline CDR1 and CDR2: DFQATT and SNEGSKA (reference sequence). The CDR3 spans 15 residues. CDR3 in amino acids: CSAPDRGNTYNEQFF. CDR3 nucleotides: TGCAGTGCACCCGACAGGGGGAATACCTACAATGAGCAGTTCTTC.

This clonotype showed up many times. This rearrangement joins TRBV13 to TRBJ2-1, with D perhaps matching TRBD2 (6 bases). Trimming pared 5 bases from V and 0 bases from J, leaving 17 bases between. The CDR3 is made up of 17 amino acids. Germline V CDR1 and CDR2: PRHDT, FYEKMQ (reference sequence). The CDR3 is CASSRAEGSFSYNEQFF. In DNA form, the CDR3 reads TGTGCCAGCAGCCGTGCGGAGGGGTCATTCTCCTACAATGAGCAGTTCTTC.

This clonotype came up a few times. J is TRBJ2-7 and V is TRBV29-1, with D tentatively TRBD1 or TRBD2 (6 bases each). CDR1 is SQVTM and CDR2 is ANQGSEA in the germline V gene. V was clipped by 6 bases and J by 5 bases, with 29 bases between them. The CDR3 covers 17 residues. In nucleotides, the CDR3 is TGCAGCGTAGGGGGGCGCCCGGGGGTGAGTTCAATCGACGAGCAGTACTTC. Protein: CSVGGRPGVSSIDEQYF.

This chain uses TRBV7-8 with TRBJ2-7; 10 bases line up with TRBD1. Germline CDR1 reads SGHVS; CDR2 reads FQNEAQ. This CDR3 region has 15 residues. After removal of 3 bases from V and 3 bases from J, the junction contained 5 bases not matched to a gene. CDR3 amino acids: CASSFRDRGFYEQYV. As DNA, the CDR3 is TGTGCCAGCAGCTTTAGGGACAGGGGCTTCTACGAGCAGTACGTC.

In its sample, this clonotype was seen a few times. This sequence joins TRBV7-6 and TRBJ2-2; maybe TRBD1 (6 bases). The CDR3 consists of 15 residues. The V gene's germline CDR1 is SGHVS and CDR2 FNYEAQ. V was trimmed by 3 bases and J by 7 bases, leaving 15 bases between them. The CDR3 coding sequence is TGTGCCAGCAGCTTTACTACAGGGACCAACGGGGAGCTGTTTTTT. This encodes CASSFTTGTNGELFF.

This clonotype was picked up a small number of times. The chain joins TRBV4-1 to TRBJ1-1; D unclear. CDR1 is MGHRA and CDR2 is YSYEKL in the germline V gene. The CDR3 is made up of 12 amino acids. V was shortened by 4 bases and J by 8 bases, with 11 bases between the two germline ends. DNA for the CDR3: TGCGCCAGCAGCCCCCGCGGGAAGGAAGCTTTCTTT. The encoded protein is CASSPRGKEAFF.

The table lists this clonotype with many counts. The V gene is TRBV7-2, the J gene TRBJ2-5; 7 nucleotides align to TRBD2. Germline V lookup: CDR1 SGHTA, CDR2 FQGNSA. The V segment lost 4 bases and the J segment 2 bases; nucleotides outside the gene matches: 1. This CDR3 region has 13 residues. Written as DNA, the CDR3 is TGTGCCAGCAGCTCTAGCGGACAAGAGACCCAGTACTTC. Translated: CASSSSGQETQYF.

This clonotype was recorded at least ten times. The V gene is TRBV12-3 or TRBV12-4, the J gene TRBJ2-7; tentatively, D is TRBD1 (6 bases). V was shortened by 1 base and J by 3 bases, with 7 bases between the two germline ends. This CDR3 is built from 13 residues. The CDR3: CASSLDRDYEQYF. Here the CDR3 DNA reads TGTGCCAGCAGTTTAGACAGGGACTACGAGCAGTACTTC.

This clonotype was seen repeatedly, ten times or more. This chain uses TRBV4-2 with TRBJ2-1; D call uncertain. Trimming took off 1 base at V and 3 bases at J, with 7 bases between the two ends. Germline CDR1 is LGHNA and CDR2 is YNFKEQ. The CDR3 has 14 amino acids. In DNA form, the CDR3 reads TGTGCCAGCAGCCAAGTTGGGGACTACAATGAGCAGTTCTTC. Translating it yields CASSQVGDYNEQFF.

The chain has TRBV10-3 and TRBJ1-1; 12 bases are shared with TRBD1. CDR3 length equals 15 residues. V gave up 3 bases and J gave up 7 bases; unmatched junction bases: 6. Germline V gene lookup returns CDR1 ENHRY and CDR2 SYGVKD. The CDR3 is CAISDSGQGAIEAFF. CDR3 in DNA: TGTGCCATCAGTGATTCGGGACAGGGGGCGATTGAAGCTTTCTTT.

This rearrangement joins TRBV20-1 to TRBJ2-3, with 8 bases that match TRBD2. Germline V CDR1 and CDR2: DFQATT, SNEGSKA (reference sequence). With V trimmed by 4 bases and J by 0 bases, 6 bases remained unmatched. The CDR3 extends over 15 amino acids. Here the CDR3 DNA reads TGCAGTGCTACGGATTTAGCGGGGAGCACAGATACGCAGTATTTT. Translating it yields CSATDLAGSTDTQYF.

This clonotype was seen a few times. The chain employs TRBV2 and TRBJ2-1; no firm D call. Per the germline V gene, CDR1 is SNHLY and CDR2 is FYNNEI. V lost 7 bases and J 0 bases, leaving 16 bases between the germline ends. This CDR3 spans 16 amino acids. The CDR3 is CASIKSEVTSYNEQFF. The CDR3 region has the DNA TGTGCCAGCATTAAGTCTGAGGTGACCTCCTACAATGAGCAGTTCTTC.

The genes are TRBV6-1 and TRBJ2-3, with 9 bases aligning to TRBD2. The CDR3 is 16 amino acids. The trim removed 8 bases at V and 0 bases at J, leaving 9 bases unmatched. CDR1 and CDR2 (germline): MNHNS, SASEGT. The CDR3 bases are TGTGCCAGCTTGAGACGTAGCGGGGGTAGCACAGATACGCAGTATTTT. Protein sequence: CASLRRSGGSTDTQYF.

Concerning this clonotype itself: Germline and junction disagree at one end, which may indicate a read error. The chain employs TRBV7-2 and TRBJ2-2, with D perhaps matching TRBD1 or TRBD2 (5 bases each). The germline CDR1 and CDR2 sequences are SGHTA and FQGNSA. The CDR3 consists of 15 residues. DNA of the CDR3: TGTGCCAGCACTATGGGGCTCGGGAACATCGGGGAGCTGTTTTTT. Residues: CASTMGLGNIGELFF.

DNA for the CDR3: TGTGCCAGCAGCTCTCGAGGACAGGCGTCAGATACGCAGTATTTT. Its translation is CASSSRGQASDTQYF. The chain has TRBV7-9 and TRBJ2-3; TRBD1 matches at 7 bases. The germline V gene encodes CDR1 SEHNR and CDR2 FQNEAQ (reference sequence). This CDR3 has 15 amino acids. With V trimmed by 4 bases and J by 4 bases, 8 bases remained unmatched. Together with reference TRBV7-9 and TRBJ2-3, the CDR3 gives the full variable domain: DTGVSQNPRHKITKRGQNVTFRCDPISEHNRLYWYRQTLGQGPEFLTYFQNEAQLEKSRLLSDRFSAERPKGSFSTLEIQRTEQGDSAMYLCASSSRGQASDTQYFGPGTRLTVL.

This clonotype was seen more than once but under ten times. The chain has TRBV28 and TRBJ2-3; D may be TRBD2 (6 bases). Trimming pared 3 bases from V and 3 bases from J, leaving 25 bases between. The CDR3 has 19 residues. Germline CDR1 reads MDHEN; CDR2 reads SYDVKM. The CDR3 region is CASSFQGSVRGLNTDTQYF. The CDR3 DNA follows: TGTGCCAGCAGTTTTCAGGGCTCTGTTCGGGGGTTAAATACAGATACGCAGTATTTT. Together with reference TRBV28 and TRBJ2-3, the CDR3 gives the full variable domain: DVKVTQSSRYLVKRTGEKVFLECVQDMDHENMFWYRQDPGLGLRLIYFSYDVKMKEKGDIPEGYSVSREKKERFSLILESASTNQTSMYLCASSFQGSVRGLNTDTQYFGPGTRLTVL.

This clonotype was seen a few times. The chain joins TRBV29-1 to TRBJ2-4; D perhaps matches TRBD2 (6 bases). CDR1 SQVTM and CDR2 ANQGSEA come from the germline V gene. V was shortened by 6 bases and J by 2 bases, with 14 bases between the two germline ends. CDR3 size: 14 residues. CDR3 amino acids: CSVNGGATKNIQYF. The CDR3 nucleotides read TGCAGCGTGAACGGGGGAGCCACCAAAAACATTCAGTACTTC.

This clonotype showed up just a few times. The CDR3 DNA reads TGTGCCAGCAGCTTTACGGGGGAGGAAAAACTGTTTTTT. As protein: CASSFTGEEKLFF. The chain recombines TRBV5-5 with TRBJ1-4; tentative D call: TRBD1 (5 bases). Looked up from germline, CDR1 is SGHKS and CDR2 is YYEKEE (reference sequence). V was trimmed by 2 bases and J by 8 bases, leaving 10 bases between them. The CDR3 has 13 amino acids.

V is TRBV20-1 and J is TRBJ2-5, with D possibly matching TRBD1 (5 bases). The CDR3 consists of 13 residues. V was cut by 3 bases and J by 1 base, with 9 bases left in between. The germline V gene encodes CDR1 DFQATT and CDR2 SNEGSKA (reference sequence). CDR3 protein: CSASSRAQETQYF. The DNA for the CDR3 is TGCAGTGCTAGTTCCAGGGCCCAAGAGACCCAGTACTTC.

The rearrangement uses TRBV20-1 and TRBJ2-1; D perhaps matches TRBD2 (5 bases). Germline lookup yields CDR1 DFQATT and CDR2 SNEGSKA (reference sequence). The CDR3 totals 14 residues. The ends were cut back, 3 bases at V and 0 bases at J, with 9 bases in the middle. The CDR3 loop is CSASSGVSYNEQFF. The CDR3 bases are TGCAGTGCTAGTTCCGGGGTCTCCTACAATGAGCAGTTCTTC.

The chain combines TRBV7-9 with TRBJ2-1; a weak D match, TRBD2 (6 bases). This CDR3 spans 14 amino acids. Trimming removed 4 bases from V and 7 bases from J, with 14 bases in between. Germline CDR1 SEHNR, CDR2 FQNEAQ (reference sequence). This CDR3 is CASSWLQSGNEQFF. In DNA, the CDR3 is TGTGCCAGCAGCTGGTTACAAAGCGGGAATGAGCAGTTCTTC.